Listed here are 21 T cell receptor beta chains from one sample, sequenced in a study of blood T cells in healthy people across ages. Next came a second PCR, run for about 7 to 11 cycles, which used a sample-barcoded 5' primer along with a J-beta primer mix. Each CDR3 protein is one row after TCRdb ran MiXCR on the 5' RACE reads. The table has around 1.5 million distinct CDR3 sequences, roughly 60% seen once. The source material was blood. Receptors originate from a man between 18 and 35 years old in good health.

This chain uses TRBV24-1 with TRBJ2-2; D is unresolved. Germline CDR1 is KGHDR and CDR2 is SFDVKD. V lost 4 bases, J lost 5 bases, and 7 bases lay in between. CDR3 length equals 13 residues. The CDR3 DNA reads TGTGCCACCAGTGACCCCGGGACCGGGGAGCTGTTTTTT. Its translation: CATSDPGTGELFF.

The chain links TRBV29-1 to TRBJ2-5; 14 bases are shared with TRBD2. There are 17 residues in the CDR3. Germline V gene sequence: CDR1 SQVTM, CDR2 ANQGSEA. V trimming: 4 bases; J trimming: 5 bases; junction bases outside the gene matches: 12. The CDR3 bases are TGCAGCGTTGGTGGGACTAGCGGGAGTGTTACGAAGGAGACCCAGTACTTC. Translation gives CSVGGTSGSVTKETQYF.

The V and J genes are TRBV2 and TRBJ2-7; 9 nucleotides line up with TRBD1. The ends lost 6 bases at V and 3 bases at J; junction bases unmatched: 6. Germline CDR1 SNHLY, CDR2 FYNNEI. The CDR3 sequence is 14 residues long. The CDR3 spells CASSGTGYSYEQYF. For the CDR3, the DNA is TGTGCCAGCAGCGGGACAGGGTATAGCTACGAGCAGTACTTC.

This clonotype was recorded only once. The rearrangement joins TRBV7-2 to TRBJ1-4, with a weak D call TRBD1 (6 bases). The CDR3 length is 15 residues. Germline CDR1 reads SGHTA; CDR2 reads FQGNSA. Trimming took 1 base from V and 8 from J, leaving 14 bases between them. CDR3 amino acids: CASSLGVTGREKLFF. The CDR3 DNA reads TGTGCCAGCAGCTTAGGGGTAACAGGGAGGGAAAAACTGTTTTTT.

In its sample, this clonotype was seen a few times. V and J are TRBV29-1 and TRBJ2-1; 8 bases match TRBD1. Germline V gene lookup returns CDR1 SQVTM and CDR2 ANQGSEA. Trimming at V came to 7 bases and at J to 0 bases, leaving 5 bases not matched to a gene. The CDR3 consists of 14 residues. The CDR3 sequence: CSAGQESSYNEQFF. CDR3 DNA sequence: TGCAGCGCGGGACAGGAGAGCTCCTACAATGAGCAGTTCTTC.

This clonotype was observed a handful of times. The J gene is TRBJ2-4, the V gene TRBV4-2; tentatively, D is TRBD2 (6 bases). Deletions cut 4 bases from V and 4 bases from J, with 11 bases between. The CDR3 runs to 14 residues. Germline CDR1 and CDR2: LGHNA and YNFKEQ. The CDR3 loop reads CASSRGEVKNIQYF. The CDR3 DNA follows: TGTGCCAGCAGCCGTGGGGAGGTAAAAAACATTCAGTACTTC.

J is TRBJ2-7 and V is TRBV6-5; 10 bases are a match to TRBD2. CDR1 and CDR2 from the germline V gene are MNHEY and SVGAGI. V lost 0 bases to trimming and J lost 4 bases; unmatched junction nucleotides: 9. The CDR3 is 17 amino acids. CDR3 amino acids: CASSYSRASGGGYEQYF. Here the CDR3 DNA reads TGTGCCAGCAGTTACTCGAGAGCTAGCGGGGGAGGATACGAGCAGTACTTC.

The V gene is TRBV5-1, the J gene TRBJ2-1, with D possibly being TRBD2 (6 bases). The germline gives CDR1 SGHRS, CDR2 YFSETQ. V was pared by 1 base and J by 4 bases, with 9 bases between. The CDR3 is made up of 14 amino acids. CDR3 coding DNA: TGCGCCAGCAGCTTGCAGCGGGCATACAATGAGCAGTTCTTC. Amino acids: CASSLQRAYNEQFF.

In DNA form, the CDR3 reads TGTGCCAGCAGCCCTCCCCCAGTCCACGGAGGGGTTTCCTACGAGCAGTACTTC. This sequence encodes CASSPPPVHGGVSYEQYF. This sequence joins TRBV7-9 and TRBJ2-7, with a weak D call TRBD2 (6 bases). The V gene's germline CDR1 is SEHNR and CDR2 FQNEAQ (reference sequence). This CDR3 region has 18 residues. V shed 5 bases and J shed 1 base, with 24 bases lying between them.

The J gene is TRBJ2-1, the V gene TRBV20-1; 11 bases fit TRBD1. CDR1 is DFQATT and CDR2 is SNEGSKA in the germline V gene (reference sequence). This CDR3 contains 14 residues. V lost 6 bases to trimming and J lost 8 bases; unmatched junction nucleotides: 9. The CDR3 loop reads CSAKGDRGAYEQFF. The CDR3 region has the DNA TGCAGTGCGAAGGGGGACAGGGGGGCCTATGAGCAGTTCTTC.

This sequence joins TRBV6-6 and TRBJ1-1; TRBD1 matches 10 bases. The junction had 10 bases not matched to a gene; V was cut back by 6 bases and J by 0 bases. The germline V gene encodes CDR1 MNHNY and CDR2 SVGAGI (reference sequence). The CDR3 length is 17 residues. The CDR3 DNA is TGTGCCAGCAGATTCCGGACAGGGGGGGACATGAACACTGAAGCTTTCTTT. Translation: CASRFRTGGDMNTEAFF.

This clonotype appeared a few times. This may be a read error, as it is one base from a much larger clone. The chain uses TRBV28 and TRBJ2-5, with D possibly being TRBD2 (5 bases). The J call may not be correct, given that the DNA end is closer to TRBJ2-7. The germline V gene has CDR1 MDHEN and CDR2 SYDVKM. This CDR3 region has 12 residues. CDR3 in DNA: TGTGCCAGCAGTTTATTGGAGGACGAGCAGTACTTC. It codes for CASSLLEDEQYF.

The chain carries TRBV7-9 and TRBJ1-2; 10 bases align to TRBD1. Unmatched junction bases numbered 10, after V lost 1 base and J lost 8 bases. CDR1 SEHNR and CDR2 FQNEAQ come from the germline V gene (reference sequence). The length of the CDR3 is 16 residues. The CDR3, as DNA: TGTGCCAGCAGCTTAGGGACCGGGACAGGGGAAGGAGGCTACACCTTC. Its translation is CASSLGTGTGEGGYTF. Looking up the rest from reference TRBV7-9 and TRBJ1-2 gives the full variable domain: DTGVSQNPRHKITKRGQNVTFRCDPISEHNRLYWYRQTLGQGPEFLTYFQNEAQLEKSRLLSDRFSAERPKGSFSTLEIQRTEQGDSAMYLCASSLGTGTGEGGYTFGSGTRLTVV.

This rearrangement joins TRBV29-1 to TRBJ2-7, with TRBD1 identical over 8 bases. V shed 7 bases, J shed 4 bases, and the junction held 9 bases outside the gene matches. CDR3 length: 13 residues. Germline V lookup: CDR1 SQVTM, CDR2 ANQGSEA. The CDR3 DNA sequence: TGCAGCGCCGAGACAGGGGTATTATACGAGCAGTACTTC. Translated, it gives CSAETGVLYEQYF.

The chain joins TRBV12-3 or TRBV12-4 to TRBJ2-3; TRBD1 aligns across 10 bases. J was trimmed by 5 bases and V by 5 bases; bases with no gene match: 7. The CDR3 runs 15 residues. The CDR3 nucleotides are TGTGCCAGCAGTCACGGGACAGGGGTGGGAGATACGCAGTATTTT. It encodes CASSHGTGVGDTQYF.

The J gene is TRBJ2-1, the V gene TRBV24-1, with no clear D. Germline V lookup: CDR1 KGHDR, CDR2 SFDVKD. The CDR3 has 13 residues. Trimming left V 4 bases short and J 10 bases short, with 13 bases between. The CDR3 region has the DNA TGTGCCACCAGTGACACCTGGCGTGGCGAGCAGTTCTTC. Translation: CATSDTWRGEQFF.

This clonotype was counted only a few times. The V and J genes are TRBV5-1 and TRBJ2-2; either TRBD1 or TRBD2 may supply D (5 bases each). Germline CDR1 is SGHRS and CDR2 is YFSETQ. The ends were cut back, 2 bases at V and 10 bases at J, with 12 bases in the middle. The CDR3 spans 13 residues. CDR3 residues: CASSLPGRVELFF. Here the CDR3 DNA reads TGCGCCAGCAGCTTACCAGGGCGGGTGGAGCTGTTTTTT.

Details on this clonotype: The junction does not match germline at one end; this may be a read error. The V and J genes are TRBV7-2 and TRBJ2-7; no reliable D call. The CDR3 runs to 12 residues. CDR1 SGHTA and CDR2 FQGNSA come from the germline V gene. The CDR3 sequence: CVSTLLGYEQYF. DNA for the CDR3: TGTGTCAGCACCCTCCTAGGCTACGAGCAGTACTTC.

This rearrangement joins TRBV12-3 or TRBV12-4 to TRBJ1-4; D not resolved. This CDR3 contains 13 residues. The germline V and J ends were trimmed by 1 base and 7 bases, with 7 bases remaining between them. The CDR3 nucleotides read TGTGCCAGCAGTTTAGGGGGTACTGAAAAACTGTTTTTT. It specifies CASSLGGTEKLFF.

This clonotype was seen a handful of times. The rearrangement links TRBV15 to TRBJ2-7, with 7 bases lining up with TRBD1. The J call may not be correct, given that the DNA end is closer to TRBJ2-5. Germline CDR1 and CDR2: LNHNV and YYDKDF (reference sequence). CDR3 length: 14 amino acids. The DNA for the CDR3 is TGTGCCACCAGCAGGATGAGGGGACAGGAGACCCAGTACTTC. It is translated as CATSRMRGQETQYF.

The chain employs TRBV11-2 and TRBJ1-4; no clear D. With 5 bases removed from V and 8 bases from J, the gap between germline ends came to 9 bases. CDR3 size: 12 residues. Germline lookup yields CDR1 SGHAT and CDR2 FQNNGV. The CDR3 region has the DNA TGTGCCAGCAGCCCGACCTGGGAAAAACTGTTTTTT. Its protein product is CASSPTWEKLFF.